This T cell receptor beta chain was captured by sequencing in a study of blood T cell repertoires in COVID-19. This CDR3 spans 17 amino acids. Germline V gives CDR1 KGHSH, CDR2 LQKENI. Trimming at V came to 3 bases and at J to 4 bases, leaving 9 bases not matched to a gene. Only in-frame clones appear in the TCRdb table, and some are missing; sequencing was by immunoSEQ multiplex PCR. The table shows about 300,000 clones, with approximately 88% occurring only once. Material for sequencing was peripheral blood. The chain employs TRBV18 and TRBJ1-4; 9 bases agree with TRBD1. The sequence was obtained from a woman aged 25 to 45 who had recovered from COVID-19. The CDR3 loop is CASSPYDRGLVNEKLFF. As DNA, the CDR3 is TGTGCCAGCTCACCGTACGACAGGGGGTTGGTTAATGAAAAACTGTTTTTT.